This TCR beta chain derives from a study of blood T cell repertoires in COVID-19. Study as a whole: Acute and convalescent COVID-19 samples came from the United States, Italy and Spain.

In the original workflow: Amplified reference gene primers provided the basis for estimating nucleated cell counts. Produced via immunoSEQ multiplex PCR; TCRdb's table is partial and in-frame only. Clone size and the V and J calls come from that table; the DNA yielded D and trimming. The data show more than 85,000 clones, more than 75% seen once. CDR3 size: 15 residues. V was cut by 4 bases and J by 9 bases, with 18 bases left in between. The germline V gene has CDR1 KGHDR and CDR2 SFDVKD. This sequence was found in a woman between 45 and 65 years old with acute or convalescent COVID-19. The sample comprised peripheral blood. The chain employs TRBV24-1 and TRBJ1-3; D is ambiguous. CDR3 loop: CATSDPRVPGGTIYF. The CDR3 nucleotides are TGTGCCACCAGTGACCCCCGGGTCCCCGGTGGCACCATATATTTT.